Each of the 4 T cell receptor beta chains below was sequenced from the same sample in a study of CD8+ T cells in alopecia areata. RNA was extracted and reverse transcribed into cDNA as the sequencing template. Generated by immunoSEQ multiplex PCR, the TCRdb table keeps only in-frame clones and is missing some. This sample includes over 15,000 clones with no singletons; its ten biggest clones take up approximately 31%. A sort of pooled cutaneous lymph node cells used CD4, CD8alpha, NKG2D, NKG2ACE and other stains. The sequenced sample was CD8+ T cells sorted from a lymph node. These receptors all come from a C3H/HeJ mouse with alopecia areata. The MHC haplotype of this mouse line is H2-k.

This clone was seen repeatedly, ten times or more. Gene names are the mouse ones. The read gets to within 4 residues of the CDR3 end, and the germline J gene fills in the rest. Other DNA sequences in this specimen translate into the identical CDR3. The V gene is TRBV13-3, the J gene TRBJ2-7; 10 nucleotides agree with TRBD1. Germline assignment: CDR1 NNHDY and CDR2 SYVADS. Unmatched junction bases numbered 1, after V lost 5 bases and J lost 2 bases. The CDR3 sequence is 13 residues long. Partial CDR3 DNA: TGTGCCAGCAGCGGGACAGGGGCCTAT. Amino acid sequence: CASSGTGAY. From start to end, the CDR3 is CASSGTGAYEQYF.

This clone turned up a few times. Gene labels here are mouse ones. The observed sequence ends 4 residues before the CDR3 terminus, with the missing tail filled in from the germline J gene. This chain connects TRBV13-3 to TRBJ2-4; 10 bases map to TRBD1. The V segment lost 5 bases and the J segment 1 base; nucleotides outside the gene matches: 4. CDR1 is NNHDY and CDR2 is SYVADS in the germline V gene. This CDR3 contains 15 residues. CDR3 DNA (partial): TGTGCCAGCAGAGACAGGGGGCTTGGTCAAAAC. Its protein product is CASRDRGLGQN. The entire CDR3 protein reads CASRDRGLGQNTLYF.

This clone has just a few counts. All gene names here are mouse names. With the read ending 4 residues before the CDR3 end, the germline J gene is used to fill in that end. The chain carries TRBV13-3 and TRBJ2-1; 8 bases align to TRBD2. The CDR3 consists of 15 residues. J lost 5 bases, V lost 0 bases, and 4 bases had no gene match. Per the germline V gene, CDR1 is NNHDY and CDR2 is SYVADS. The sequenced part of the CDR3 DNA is TGTGCCAGCAGTGATGGGGGGGGGCTGGATGCT. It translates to CASSDGGGLDA. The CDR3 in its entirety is CASSDGGGLDAEQFF.

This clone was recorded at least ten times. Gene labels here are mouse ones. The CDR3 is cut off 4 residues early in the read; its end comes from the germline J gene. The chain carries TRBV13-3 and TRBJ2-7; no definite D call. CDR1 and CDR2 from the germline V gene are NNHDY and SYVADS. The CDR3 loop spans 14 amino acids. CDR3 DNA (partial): TGTGCCAGCAGTGATCCCTTCGACAAATAT. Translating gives CASSDPFDKY. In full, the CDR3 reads CASSDPFDKYEQYF.